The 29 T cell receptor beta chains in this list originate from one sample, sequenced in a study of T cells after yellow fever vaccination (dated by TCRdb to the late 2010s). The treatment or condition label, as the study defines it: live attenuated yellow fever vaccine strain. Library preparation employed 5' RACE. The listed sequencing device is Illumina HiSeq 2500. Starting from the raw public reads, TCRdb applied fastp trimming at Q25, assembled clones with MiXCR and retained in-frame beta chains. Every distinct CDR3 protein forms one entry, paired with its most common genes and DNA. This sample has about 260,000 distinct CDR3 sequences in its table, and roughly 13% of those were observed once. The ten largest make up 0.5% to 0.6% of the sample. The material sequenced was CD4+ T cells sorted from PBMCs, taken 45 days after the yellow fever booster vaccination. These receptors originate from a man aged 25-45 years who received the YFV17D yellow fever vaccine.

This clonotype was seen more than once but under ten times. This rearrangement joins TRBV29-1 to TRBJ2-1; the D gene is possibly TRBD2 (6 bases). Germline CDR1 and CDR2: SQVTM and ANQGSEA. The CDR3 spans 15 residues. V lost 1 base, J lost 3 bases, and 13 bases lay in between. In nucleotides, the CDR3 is TGCAGCGTTGAAGGCTACGGGACTGTCTACAATGAGCAGTTCTTC. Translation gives CSVEGYGTVYNEQFF.

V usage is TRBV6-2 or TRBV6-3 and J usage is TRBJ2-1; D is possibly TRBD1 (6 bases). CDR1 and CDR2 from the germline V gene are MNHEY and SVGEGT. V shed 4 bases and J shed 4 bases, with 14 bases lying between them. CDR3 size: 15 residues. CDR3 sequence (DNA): TGTGCCAGCAGTTGGCAGGGGCAAGCGTACAATGAGCAGTTCTTC. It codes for CASSWQGQAYNEQFF.

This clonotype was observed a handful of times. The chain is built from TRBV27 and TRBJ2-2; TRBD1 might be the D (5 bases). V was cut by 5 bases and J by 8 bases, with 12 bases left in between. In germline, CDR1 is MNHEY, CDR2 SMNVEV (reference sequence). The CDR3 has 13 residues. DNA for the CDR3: TGTGCCAGCAGTGGACAAGTCAGGGGGGAGCTGTTTTTT. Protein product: CASSGQVRGELFF.

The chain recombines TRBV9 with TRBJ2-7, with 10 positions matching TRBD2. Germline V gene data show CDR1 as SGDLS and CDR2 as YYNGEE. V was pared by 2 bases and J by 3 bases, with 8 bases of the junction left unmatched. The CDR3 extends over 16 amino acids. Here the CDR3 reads CASSVAASGGLYEQYF. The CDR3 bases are TGTGCCAGCAGCGTCGCGGCTAGCGGGGGACTCTACGAGCAGTACTTC.

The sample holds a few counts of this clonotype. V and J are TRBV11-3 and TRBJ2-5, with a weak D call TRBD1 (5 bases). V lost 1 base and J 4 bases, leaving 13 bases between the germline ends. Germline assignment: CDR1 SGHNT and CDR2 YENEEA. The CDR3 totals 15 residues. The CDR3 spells CASSLVWGPVETQYF. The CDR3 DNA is TGTGCCAGCAGCTTAGTGTGGGGCCCGGTAGAGACCCAGTACTTC. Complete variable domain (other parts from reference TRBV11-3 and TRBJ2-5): EAGVVQSPRYKIIEKKQPVAFWCNPISGHNTLYWYLQNLGQGPELLIRYENEEAVDDSQLPKDRFSAERLKGVDSTLKIQPAELGDSAVYLCASSLVWGPVETQYFGPGTRLLVL.

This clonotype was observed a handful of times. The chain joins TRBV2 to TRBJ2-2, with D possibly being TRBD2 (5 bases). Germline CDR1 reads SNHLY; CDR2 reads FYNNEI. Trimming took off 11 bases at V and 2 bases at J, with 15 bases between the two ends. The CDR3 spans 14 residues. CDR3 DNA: TGTGCCGCCCAGGAGGCAGATAACACCGGGGAGCTGTTTTTT. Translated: CAAQEADNTGELFF.

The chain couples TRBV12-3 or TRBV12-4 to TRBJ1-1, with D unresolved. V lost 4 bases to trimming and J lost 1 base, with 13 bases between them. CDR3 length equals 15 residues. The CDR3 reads CASSWPGQGNTEAFF. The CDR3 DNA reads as TGTGCCAGCAGTTGGCCCGGTCAAGGGAACACTGAAGCTTTCTTT.

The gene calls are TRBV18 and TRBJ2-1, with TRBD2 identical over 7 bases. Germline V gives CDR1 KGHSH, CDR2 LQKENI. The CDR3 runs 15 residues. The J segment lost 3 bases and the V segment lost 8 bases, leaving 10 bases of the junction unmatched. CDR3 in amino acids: CASGLAGAYYNEQFF. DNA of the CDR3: TGTGCCAGCGGGCTGGCGGGAGCTTACTACAATGAGCAGTTCTTC.

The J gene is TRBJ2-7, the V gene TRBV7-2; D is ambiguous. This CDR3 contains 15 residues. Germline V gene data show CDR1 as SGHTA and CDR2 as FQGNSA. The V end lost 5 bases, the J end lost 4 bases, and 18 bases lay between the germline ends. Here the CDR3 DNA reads TGTGCCAGCAGCATGATCCGGGTCTCTGGGTACGAGCAGTACTTC. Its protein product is CASSMIRVSGYEQYF.

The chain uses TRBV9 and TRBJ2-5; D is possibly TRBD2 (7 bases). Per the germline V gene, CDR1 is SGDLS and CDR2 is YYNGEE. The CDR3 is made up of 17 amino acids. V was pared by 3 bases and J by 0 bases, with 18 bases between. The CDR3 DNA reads TGTGCCAGCAGCGCCCCCCGGGGGGCGTTAAACCAAGAGACCCAGTACTTC. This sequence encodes CASSAPRGALNQETQYF.

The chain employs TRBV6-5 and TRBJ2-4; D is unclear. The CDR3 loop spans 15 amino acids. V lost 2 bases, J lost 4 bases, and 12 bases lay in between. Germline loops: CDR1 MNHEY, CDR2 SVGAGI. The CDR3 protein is CASSYREQQKNIQYF. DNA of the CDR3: TGTGCCAGCAGTTACAGGGAACAGCAAAAAAACATTCAGTACTTC.

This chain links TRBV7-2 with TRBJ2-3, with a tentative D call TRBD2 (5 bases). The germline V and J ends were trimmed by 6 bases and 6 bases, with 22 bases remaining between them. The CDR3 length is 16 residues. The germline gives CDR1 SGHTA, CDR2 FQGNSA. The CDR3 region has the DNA TGTGCCAGCAGTACCCTAACTAGGGCGTCCTCGGATACGCAGTATTTT. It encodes CASSTLTRASSDTQYF.

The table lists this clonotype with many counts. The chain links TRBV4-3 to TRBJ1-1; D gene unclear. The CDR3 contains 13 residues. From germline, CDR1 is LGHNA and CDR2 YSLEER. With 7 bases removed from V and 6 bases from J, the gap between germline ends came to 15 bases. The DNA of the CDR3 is TGCGCCAGCAAGGAGAAAGGTAACGCTGAAGCTTTCTTT. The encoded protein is CASKEKGNAEAFF.

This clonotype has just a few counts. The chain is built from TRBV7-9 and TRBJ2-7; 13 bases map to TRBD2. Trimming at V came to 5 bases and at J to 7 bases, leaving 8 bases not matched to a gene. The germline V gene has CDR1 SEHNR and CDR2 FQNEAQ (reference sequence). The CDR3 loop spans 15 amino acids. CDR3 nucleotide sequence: TGTGCCAGCAGCCCAGGGACTAGCGGGATGGGGGAGCAGTACTTC. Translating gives CASSPGTSGMGEQYF.

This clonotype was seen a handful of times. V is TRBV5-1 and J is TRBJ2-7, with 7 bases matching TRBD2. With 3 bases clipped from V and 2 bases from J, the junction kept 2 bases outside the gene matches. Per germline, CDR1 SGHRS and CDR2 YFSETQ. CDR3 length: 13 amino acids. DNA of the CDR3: TGCGCCAGCAGCTCGGGAGGACCCTACGAGCAGTACTTC. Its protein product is CASSSGGPYEQYF.

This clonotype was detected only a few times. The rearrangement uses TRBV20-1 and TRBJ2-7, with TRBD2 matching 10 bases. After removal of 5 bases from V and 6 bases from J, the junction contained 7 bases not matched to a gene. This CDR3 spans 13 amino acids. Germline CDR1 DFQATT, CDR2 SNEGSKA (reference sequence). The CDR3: CSASSGSVGEQYF. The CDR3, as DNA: TGCAGTGCTTCTAGCGGGAGTGTGGGCGAGCAGTACTTC.

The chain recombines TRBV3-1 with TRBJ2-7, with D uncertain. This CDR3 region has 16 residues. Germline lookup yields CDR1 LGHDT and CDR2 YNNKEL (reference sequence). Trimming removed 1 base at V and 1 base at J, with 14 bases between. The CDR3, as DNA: TGTGCCAGCAGCCAAGCCATGCCCCACTGGTCCTACGAGCAGTACTTC. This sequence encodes CASSQAMPHWSYEQYF.

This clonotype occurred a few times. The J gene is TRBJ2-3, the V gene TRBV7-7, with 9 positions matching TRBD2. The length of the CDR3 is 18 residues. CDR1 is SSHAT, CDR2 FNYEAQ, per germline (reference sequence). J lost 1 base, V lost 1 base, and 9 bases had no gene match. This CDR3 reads CASSLGSPAGGRTDTQYF. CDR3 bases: TGTGCCAGCAGCTTAGGTTCACCGGCGGGAGGGCGCACAGATACGCAGTATTTT. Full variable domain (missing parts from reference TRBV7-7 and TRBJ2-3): GAGVSQSPRYKVTKRGQDVTLRCDPISSHATLYWYQQALGQGPEFLTYFNYEAQPDKSGLPSDRFSAERPEGSISTLTIQRTEQRDSAMYRCASSLGSPAGGRTDTQYFGPGTRLTVL.

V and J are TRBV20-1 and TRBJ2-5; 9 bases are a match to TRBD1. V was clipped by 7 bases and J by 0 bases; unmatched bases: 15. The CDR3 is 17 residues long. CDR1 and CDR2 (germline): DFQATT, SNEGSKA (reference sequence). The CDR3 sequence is CSVRGAGQGSNQETQYF. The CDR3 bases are TGCAGTGTCCGGGGCGCCGGACAGGGGTCGAACCAAGAGACCCAGTACTTC.

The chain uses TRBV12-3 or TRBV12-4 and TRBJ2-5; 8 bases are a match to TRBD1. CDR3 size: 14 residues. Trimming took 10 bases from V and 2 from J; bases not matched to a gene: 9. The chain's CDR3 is CATPGDRGQETQYF. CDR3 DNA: TGTGCCACCCCCGGCGACAGGGGACAAGAGACCCAGTACTTC.

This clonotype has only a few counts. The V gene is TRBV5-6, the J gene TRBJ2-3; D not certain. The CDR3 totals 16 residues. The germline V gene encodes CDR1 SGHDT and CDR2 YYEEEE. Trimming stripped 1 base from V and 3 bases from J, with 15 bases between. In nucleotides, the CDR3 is TGTGCCAGCAGCTTGATGGAGAGAGGAGTGACAGATACGCAGTATTTT. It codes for CASSLMERGVTDTQYF. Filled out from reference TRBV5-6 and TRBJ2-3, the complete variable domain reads DAGVTQSPTHLIKTRGQQVTLRCSPKSGHDTVSWYQQALGQGPQFIFQYYEEEERQRGNFPDRFSGHQFPNYSSELNVNALLLGDSALYLCASSLMERGVTDTQYFGPGTRLTVL.

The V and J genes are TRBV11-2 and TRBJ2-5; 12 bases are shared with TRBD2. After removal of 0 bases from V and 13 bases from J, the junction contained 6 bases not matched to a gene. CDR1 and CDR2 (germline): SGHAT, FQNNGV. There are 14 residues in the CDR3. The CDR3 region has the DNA TGTGCCAGCAGCTTAGAGCCTAGCGGGAGGGGCCTGTACTTC. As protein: CASSLEPSGRGLYF.

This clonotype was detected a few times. CDR3 bases: TGCAGCGTTGAACCCTTGGGGGGACGGACGGGGAAGACCCAGTACTTC. Translating gives CSVEPLGGRTGKTQYF. The V call is TRBV29-1, the J call TRBJ2-5; D perhaps matches TRBD2 (6 bases). The CDR3 consists of 16 residues. The germline gives CDR1 SQVTM, CDR2 ANQGSEA. V was cut by 2 bases and J by 6 bases, with 22 bases left in between.

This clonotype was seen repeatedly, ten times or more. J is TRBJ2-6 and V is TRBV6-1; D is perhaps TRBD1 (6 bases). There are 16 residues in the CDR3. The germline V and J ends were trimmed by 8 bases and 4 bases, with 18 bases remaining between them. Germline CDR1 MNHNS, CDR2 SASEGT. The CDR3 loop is CASQFLQGSGANVLTF. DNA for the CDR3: TGTGCCAGCCAATTTTTACAGGGCTCCGGGGCCAACGTCCTGACTTTC.

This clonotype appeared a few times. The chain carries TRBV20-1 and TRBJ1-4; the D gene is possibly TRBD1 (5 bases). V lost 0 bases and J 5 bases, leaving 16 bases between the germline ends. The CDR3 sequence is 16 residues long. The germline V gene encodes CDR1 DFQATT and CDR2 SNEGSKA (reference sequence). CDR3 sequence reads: CSARDLTTDQNEKLFF. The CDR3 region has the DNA TGCAGTGCTAGAGATCTTACGACAGACCAGAATGAAAAACTGTTTTTT.

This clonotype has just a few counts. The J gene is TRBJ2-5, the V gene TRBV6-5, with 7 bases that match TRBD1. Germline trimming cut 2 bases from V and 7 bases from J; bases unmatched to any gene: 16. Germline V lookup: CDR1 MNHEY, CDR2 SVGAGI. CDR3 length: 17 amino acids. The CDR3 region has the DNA TGTGCCAGCAGTTACCTTTCGACAGGGAGCCTTGGTGGGACCCAGTACTTC. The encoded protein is CASSYLSTGSLGGTQYF.

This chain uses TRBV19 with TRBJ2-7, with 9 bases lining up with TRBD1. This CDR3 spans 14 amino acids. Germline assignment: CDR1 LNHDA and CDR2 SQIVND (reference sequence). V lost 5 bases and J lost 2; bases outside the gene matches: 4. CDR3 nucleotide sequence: TGTGCCAGTAGTTCGCGGACAGGGGCCTACGAGCAGTACTTC. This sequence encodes CASSSRTGAYEQYF.

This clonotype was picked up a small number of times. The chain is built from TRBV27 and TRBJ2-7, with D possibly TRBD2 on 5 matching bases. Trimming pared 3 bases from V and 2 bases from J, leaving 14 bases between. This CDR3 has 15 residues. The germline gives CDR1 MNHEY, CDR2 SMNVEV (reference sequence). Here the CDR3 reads CASSFRGLRAYEQYF. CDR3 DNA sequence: TGTGCCAGCAGTTTTCGGGGTCTAAGGGCCTACGAGCAGTACTTC.

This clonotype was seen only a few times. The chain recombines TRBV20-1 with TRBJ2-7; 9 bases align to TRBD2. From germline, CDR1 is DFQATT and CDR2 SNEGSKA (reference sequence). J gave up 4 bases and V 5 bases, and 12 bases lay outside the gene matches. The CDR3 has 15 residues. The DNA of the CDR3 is TGCAGTGCTCCCGCCCCGGCTAGCGGGACTTACGAGCAGTACTTC. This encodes CSAPAPASGTYEQYF.